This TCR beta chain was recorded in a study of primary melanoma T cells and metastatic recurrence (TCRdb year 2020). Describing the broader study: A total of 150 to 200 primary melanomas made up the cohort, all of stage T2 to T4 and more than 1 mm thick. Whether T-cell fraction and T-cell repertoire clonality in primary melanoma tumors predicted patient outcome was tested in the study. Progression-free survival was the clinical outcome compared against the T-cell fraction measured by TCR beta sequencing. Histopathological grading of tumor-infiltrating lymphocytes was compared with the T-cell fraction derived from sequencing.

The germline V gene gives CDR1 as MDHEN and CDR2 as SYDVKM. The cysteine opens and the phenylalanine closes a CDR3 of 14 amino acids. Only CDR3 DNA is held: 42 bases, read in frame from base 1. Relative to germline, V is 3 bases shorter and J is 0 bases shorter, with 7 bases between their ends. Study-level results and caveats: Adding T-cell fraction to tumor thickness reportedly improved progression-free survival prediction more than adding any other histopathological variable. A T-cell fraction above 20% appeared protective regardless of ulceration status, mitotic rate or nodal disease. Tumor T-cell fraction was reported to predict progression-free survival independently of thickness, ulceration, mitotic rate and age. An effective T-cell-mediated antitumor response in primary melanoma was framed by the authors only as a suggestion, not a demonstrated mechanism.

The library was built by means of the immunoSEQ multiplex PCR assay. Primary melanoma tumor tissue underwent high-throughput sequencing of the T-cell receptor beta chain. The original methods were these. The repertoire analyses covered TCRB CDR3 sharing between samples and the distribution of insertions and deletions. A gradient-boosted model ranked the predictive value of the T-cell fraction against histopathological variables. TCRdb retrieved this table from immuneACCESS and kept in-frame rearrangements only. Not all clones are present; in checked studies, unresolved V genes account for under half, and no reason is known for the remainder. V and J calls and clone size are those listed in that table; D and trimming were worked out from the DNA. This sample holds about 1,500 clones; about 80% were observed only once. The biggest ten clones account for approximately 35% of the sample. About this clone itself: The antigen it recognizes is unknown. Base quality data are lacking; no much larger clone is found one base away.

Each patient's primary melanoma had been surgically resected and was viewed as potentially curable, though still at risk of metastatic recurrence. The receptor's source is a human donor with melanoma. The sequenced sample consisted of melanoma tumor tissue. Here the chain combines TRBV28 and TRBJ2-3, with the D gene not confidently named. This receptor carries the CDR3 CASSLGGSTDTQYF. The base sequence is TGTGCCAGCAGTTTGGGTGGTAGCACAGATACGCAGTATTTT.